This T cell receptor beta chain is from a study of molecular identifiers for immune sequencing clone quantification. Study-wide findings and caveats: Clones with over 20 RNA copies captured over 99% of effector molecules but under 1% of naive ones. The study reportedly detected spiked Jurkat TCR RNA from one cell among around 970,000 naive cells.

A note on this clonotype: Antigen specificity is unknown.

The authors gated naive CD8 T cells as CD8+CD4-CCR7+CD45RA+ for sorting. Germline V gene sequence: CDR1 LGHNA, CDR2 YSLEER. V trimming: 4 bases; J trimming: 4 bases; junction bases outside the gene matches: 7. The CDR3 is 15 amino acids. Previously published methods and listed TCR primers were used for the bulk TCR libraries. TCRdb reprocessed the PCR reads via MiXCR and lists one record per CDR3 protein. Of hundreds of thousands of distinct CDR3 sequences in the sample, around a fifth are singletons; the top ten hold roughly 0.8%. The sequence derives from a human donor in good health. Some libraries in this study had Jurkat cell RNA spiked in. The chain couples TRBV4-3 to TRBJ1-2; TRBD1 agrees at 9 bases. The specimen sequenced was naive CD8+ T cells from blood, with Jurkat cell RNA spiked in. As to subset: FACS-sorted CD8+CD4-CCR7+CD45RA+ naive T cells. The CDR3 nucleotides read TGCGCCAGCAGCCCAGGACAGGGGTCCTCCTATGGCTACACCTTC. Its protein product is CASSPGQGSSYGYTF.